This is a list of T cell receptor beta chains from one sample in a study of shared clonotypes between healthy human individuals. Clones were sequenced by immunoSEQ multiplex PCR, and TCRdb holds only the in-frame ones, with some missing. The sample comprises about 2.1 million clones, 93% of which are singletons, and more than 1.5% rests with the top ten. Sequenced input: naive CD8+ T cells from PBMCs. The source is a man in his late teens or twenties in good health. Some clones in this sample may be carry-over from other donors' samples. CDR3s include the opening cysteine and the closing phenylalanine or tryptophan. A D gene is named only where the DNA matches it firmly. Rows give clone size only sometimes, using once, few, many, or a class for an expanded clone.

clone_size	v_call	j_call	d_call	cdr3_nt	cdr3_aa
NA	TRBV27	TRBJ2-3	NA	TGTGCCAGCAGCAAACCCCCGGCCGACGAAAACTCGGATACGCAGTATTTT	CASSKPPADENSDTQYF
NA	TRBV6-1	TRBJ2-7	TRBD1	TGTGCCAGCAGTGAAGCCGGGGATACAGGGGGCTACGAGCAGTACTTC	CASSEAGDTGGYEQYF
NA	TRBV6-5	TRBJ1-1	NA	TGTGCCAGCACAGATATCAACACTGAAGCTTTCTTT	CASTDINTEAFF
NA	TRBV2	TRBJ1-2	TRBD1	TGTGCCAGCAACCGTGGGACAGGGGGCGAAGGCTACACCTTC	CASNRGTGGEGYTF
NA	TRBV10-3	TRBJ1-4	NA	TGTGCCATCAGTGAGTCTGGTCCTAGGGCGGATGAAAAACTGTTTTTT	CAISESGPRADEKLFF
NA	TRBV4-1	TRBJ1-1	NA	TGCGCCAGCAGCCAAGATCCCAACCCGAACACTGAAGCTTTCTTT	CASSQDPNPNTEAFF
few	TRBV11-2	TRBJ1-1	NA	TGTGCCAGCACCCCTGGGTGGAGCACTGAAGCTTTCTTT	CASTPGWSTEAFF
few	TRBV19	TRBJ2-5	TRBD1	TGTGCCAGTAGTCCCCGGACAGGGCAAGAGACCCAGTACTTC	CASSPRTGQETQYF
NA	TRBV6-6	TRBJ2-6	NA	TGTGCCAGCGGGGGCTCTGGGGCCAACGTCCTGACTTTC	CASGGSGANVLTF
NA	TRBV30	TRBJ2-5	TRBD2	TGTGCCTGGAGTGTAAAGGTGGGCAGCGGGAGACCCCAAGAGACCCAGTACTTC	CAWSVKVGSGRPQETQYF